This T cell receptor beta chain was profiled in a study of cytomegalovirus exposure and HLA in healthy donors. Findings and limits, study-wide: The study assumed roughly uniform donor sequencing depth for presence/absence analyses. Some V segments (TRBV6-2 and TRBV6-3 among them) were excluded as indistinguishable. About 87% or about 30% of the time was how often most TCR beta V segments were productive, according to an earlier analysis.

The CDR3 consists of 13 residues. V lost 8 bases, J lost 1 base, and 9 bases lay in between. Germline loops: CDR1 MNHEY, CDR2 SMNVEV (reference sequence). In the case of this clone: Antigen unknown.

The study ran its PCR with 60 Vbeta and 13 Jbeta primers. Original analysis: Later, tens of millions of unique TCR beta chains were counted in an analysis, and approximately 10 million of them were shared. Generated by immunoSEQ multiplex PCR, the TCRdb table keeps only in-frame clones and is missing some. The V and J calls and the clone size are those of that table, but D and trimming were determined from the DNA. The sample yields about 86,000 clones, more than 75% seen once. The V gene is TRBV27, the J gene TRBJ1-5; D perhaps matches TRBD1 (6 bases). The receptor's source is a woman between 40 and 55 years old in good health and CMV-seropositive. Input material: PBMCs. This chain's CDR3 is CASQGRSNQPQHF. CDR3 sequence (DNA): TGTGCCAGCCAGGGGAGAAGCAATCAGCCCCAGCATTTT.